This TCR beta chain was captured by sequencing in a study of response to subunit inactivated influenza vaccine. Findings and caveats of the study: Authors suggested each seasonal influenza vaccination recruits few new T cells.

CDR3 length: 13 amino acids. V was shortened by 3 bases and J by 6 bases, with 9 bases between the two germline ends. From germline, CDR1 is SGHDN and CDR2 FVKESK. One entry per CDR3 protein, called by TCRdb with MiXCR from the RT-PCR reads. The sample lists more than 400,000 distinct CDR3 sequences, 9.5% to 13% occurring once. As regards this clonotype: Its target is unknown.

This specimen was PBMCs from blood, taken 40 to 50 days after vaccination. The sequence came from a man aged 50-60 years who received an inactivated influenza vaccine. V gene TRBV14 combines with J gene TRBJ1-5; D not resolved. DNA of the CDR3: TGTGCCAGCAGCCAGGCTTTGGGTCAGCCCCAGCATTTT. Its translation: CASSQALGQPQHF.